This passage covers 3 T cell receptor beta chains from one sample sequenced in a study of T cell responses to AZD1222 COVID-19 vaccine. Sequencing was performed with immunoSEQ multiplex PCR; in TCRdb, only in-frame clones are kept and a portion is missing. The repertoire consists of some 120,000 clones, with over 75% occurring once and the leading ten covering roughly 7.4%. The material was peripheral blood, obtained on day 0 of AZD1222 vaccination. Receptor source: an adult in good health.

CDR3 residues: CASSESIGGGYTF. CDR3 sequence (DNA): TGTGCCAGCAGTGAAAGTATTGGGGGTGGCTACACCTTC. This rearrangement joins TRBV2 to TRBJ1-2, with D possibly being TRBD1 (5 bases). The CDR3 length is 13 residues. Trimming shortened V by 2 bases and J by 7 bases, and 11 bases separated the two germline ends. The germline V gene encodes CDR1 SNHLY and CDR2 FYNNEI.

The rearrangement joins TRBV11-1 to TRBJ1-6; a possible D gene is TRBD1 (5 bases). Germline V gene data show CDR1 as SGHAT and CDR2 as FQDESV (reference sequence). The CDR3 is 14 residues long. V lost 5 bases and J 6 bases, leaving 11 bases between the germline ends. CDR3 in DNA: TGTGCCAGCAGCCCGGGACCGCGTAATTCACCCCTCCACTTT. It is translated as CASSPGPRNSPLHF.

The chain joins TRBV6-5 to TRBJ1-1, with D unresolved. In germline, CDR1 is MNHEY, CDR2 SVGAGI. V lost 6 bases and J lost 1, with 9 bases in between. This CDR3 spans 13 amino acids. CDR3: CASSLKQNTEAFF. Here the CDR3 DNA reads TGTGCCAGCAGCCTTAAGCAGAACACTGAAGCTTTCTTT.